The clone carrying this TCR beta chain has a single count. The data derive from a study of blood T cell repertoires in COVID-19. Overall study: The cDNA or gDNA used as material had been derived from T cells, B-cell-depleted T cells, or PBMCs.

Per the germline V gene, CDR1 is DFQATT and CDR2 is SNEGSKA (reference sequence). The CDR3 spans 14 residues. Trimming removed 3 bases at V and 7 bases at J, with 16 bases between. In the original analysis: Reference gene primer amplification in the assay estimated nucleated cell counts. Sequencing was performed with immunoSEQ multiplex PCR; in TCRdb, only in-frame clones are kept and a portion is missing. The D gene and trimming were derived from the DNA, and the V and J assignments and clone size from that table. This sample has around 130,000 clones; 70% to 90% occur once, and the top ten carry 9.5% to 15%.

This sequence originates from a human donor in a cohort sampled during active COVID-19. The sample comprised peripheral blood. The V gene is TRBV20-1, the J gene TRBJ1-5; tentatively, D is TRBD1 (6 bases). CDR3 in DNA: TGCAGTGCTAGTCGTCAGGGGAGAGGCCAGCCCCAGCATTTT. This sequence encodes CSASRQGRGQPQHF.